The T cell receptor beta chain described here comes from a study of T-cell reconstitution after alpha-beta-depleted transplantation in children. TCRbeta library preparation incorporated unique molecular identifiers. TCRdb re-called the PCR reads through MiXCR, storing one row per CDR3 protein. The sample has 60,000 to 100,000 distinct CDR3 sequences; around a sixth are singletons. Germline V gives CDR1 LGHNA, CDR2 YNFKEQ. Unmatched junction bases numbered 10, after V lost 2 bases and J lost 1 base. CDR3 length: 19 residues. The TCR comes from a male patient between 2 and 9 years old who had a stem cell transplant for acute lymphoblastic leukemia, so the T cells may come from the graft donor. This chain joins TRBV4-2 and TRBJ2-5; TRBD2 agrees at 13 bases. The sequencing here drew on PBMCs, mostly from graft donor cells, taken 360 days after TCRalphabeta/CD19-depleted stem cell transplant. Here the CDR3 DNA reads TGTGCCAGCAGCCAATTGGGGACTAGCGGGAAGGAGCGCCAAGAGACCCAGTACTTC. It encodes CASSQLGTSGKERQETQYF.